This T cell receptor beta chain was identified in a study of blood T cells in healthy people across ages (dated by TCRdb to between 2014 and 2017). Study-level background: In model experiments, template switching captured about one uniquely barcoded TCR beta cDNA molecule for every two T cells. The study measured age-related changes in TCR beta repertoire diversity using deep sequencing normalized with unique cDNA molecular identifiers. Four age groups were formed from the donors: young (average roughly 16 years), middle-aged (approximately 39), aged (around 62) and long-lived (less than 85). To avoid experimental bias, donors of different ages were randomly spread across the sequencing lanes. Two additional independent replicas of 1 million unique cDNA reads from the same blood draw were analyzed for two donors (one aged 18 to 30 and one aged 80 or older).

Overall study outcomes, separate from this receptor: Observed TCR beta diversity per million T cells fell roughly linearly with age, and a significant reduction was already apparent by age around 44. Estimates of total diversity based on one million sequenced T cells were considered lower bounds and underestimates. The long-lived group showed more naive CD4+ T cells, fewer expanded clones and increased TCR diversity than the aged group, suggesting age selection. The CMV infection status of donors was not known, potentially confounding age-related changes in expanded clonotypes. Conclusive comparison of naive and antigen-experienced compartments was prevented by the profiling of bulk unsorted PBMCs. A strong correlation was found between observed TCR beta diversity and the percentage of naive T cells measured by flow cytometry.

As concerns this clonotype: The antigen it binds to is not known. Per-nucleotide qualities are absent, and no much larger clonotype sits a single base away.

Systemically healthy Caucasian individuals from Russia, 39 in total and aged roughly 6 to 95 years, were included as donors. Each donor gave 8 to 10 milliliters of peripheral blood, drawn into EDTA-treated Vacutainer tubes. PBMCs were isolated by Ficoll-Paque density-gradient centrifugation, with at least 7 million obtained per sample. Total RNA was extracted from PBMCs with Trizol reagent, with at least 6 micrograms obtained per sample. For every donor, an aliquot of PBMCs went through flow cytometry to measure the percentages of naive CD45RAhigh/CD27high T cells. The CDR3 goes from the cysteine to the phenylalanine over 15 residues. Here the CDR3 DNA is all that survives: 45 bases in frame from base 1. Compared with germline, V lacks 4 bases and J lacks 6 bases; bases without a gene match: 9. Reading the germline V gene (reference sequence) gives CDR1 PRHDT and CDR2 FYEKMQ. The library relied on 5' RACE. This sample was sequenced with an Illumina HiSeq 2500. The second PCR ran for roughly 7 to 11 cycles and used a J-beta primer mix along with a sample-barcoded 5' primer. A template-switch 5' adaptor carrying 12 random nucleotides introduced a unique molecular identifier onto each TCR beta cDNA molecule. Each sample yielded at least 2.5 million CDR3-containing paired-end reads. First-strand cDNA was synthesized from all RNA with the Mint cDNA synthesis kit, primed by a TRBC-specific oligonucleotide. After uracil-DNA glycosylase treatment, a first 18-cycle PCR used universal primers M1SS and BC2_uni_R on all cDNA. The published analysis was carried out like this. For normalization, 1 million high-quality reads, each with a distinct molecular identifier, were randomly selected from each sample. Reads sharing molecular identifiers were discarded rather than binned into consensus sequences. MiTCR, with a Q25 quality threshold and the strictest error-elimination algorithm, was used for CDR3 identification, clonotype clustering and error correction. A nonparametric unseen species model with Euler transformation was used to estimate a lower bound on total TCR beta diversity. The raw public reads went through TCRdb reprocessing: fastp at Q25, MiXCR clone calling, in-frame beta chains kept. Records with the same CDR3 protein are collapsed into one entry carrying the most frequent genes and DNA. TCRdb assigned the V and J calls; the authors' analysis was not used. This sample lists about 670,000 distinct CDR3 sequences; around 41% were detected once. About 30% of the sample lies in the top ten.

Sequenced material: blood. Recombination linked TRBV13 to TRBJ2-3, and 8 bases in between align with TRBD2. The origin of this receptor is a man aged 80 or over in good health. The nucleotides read TGTGCCAGCAGCTACGGGCCGGGAGGGCCTGATACGCAGTATTTT. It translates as CASSYGPGGPDTQYF.